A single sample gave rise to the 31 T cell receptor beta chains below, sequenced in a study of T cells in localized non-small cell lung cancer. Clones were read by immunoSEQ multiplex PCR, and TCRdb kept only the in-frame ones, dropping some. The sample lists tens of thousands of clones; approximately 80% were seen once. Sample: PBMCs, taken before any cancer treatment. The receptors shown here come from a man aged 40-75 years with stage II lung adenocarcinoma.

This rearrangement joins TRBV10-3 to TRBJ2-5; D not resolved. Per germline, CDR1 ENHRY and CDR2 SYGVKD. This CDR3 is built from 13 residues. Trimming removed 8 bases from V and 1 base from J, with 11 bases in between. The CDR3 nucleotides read TGTGCCATCTCAAGGTCTGGCCAAGAGACCCAGTACTTC. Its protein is CAISRSGQETQYF.

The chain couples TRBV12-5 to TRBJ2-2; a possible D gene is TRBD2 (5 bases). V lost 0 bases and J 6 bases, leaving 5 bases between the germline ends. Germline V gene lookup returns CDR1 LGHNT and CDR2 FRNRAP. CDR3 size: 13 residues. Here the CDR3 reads CASGLVAAGELFF. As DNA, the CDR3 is TGTGCTAGTGGTTTGGTAGCGGCCGGGGAGCTGTTTTTT.

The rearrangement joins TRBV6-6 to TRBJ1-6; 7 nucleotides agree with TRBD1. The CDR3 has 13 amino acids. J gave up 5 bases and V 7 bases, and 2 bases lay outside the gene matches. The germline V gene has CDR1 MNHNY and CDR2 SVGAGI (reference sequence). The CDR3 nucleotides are TGTGCCAGCAACAGGGGCCATAATTCACCCCTCCACTTT. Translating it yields CASNRGHNSPLHF.

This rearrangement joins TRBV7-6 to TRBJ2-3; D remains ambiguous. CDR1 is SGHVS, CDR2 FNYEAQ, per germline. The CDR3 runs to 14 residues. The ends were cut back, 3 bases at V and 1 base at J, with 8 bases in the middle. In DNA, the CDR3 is TGTGCCAGCAGCTTTAGTGAGGGCACAGATACGCAGTATTTT. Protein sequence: CASSFSEGTDTQYF.

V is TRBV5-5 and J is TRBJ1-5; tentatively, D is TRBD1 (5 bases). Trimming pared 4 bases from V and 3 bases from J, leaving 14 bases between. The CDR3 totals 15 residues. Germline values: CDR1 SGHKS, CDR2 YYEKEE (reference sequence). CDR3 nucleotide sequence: TGTGCCAGCAGCCTTCTTGGGGGGGTCAATCAGCCCCAGCATTTT. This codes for CASSLLGGVNQPQHF. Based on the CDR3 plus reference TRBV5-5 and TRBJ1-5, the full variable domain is DAGVTQSPTHLIKTRGQQVTLRCSPISGHKSVSWYQQVLGQGPQFIFQYYEKEERGRGNFPDRFSARQFPNYSSELNVNALLLGDSALYLCASSLLGGVNQPQHFGDGTRLSIL.

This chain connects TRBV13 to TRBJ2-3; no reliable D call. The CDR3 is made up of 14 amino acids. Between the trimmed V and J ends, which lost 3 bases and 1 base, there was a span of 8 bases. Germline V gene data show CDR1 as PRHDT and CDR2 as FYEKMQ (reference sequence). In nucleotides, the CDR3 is TGTGCCAGCAGCTTGAACAGCCGCACAGATACGCAGTATTTT. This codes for CASSLNSRTDTQYF.

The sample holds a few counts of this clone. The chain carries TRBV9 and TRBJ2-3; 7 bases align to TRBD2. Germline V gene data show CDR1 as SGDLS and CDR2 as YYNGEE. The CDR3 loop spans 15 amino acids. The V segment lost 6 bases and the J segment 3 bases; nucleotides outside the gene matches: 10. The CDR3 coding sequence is TGTGCCAGCACCTCCGGGGGGAGACGTACAGATACGCAGTATTTT. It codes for CASTSGGRRTDTQYF.

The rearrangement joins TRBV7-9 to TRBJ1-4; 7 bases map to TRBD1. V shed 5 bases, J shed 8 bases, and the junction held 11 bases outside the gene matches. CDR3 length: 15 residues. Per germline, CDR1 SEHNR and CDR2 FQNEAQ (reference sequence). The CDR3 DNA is TGTGCCAGCAGCAACCAGGGGGGAGGGGTCGAAAAACTGTTTTTT. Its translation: CASSNQGGGVEKLFF.

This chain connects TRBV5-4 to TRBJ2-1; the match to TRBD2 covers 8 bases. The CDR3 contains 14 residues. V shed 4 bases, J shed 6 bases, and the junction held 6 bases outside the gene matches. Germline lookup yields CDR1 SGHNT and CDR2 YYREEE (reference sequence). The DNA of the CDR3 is TGTGCCAGCAGCGAGCCGGGACTAGGCAATGAGCAGTTCTTC. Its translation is CASSEPGLGNEQFF.

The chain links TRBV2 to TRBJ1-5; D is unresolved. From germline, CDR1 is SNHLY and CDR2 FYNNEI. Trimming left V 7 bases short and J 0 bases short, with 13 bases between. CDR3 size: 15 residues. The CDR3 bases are TGTGCCAGCACTTTAGGAAGATATAGCAATCAGCCCCAGCATTTT. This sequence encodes CASTLGRYSNQPQHF.

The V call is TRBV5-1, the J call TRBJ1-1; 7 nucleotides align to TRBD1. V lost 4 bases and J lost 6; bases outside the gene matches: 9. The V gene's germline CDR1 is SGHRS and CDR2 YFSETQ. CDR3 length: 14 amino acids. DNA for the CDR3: TGCGCCAGCAGCGTAGGGACAGAATCTTCTGAAGCTTTCTTT. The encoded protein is CASSVGTESSEAFF.

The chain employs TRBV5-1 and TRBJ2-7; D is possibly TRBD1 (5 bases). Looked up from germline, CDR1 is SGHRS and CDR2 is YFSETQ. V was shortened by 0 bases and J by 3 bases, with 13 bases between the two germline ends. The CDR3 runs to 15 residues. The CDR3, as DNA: TGCGCCAGCAGCTTGGGGCAGGGAAGGGGCTACGAGCAGTACTTC. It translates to CASSLGQGRGYEQYF.

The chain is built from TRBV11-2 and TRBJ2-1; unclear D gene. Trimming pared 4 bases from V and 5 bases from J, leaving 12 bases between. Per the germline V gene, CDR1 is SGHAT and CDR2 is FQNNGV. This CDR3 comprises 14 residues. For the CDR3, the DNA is TGTGCCAGCAGCTCACAAGACCGAAACAATGAGCAGTTCTTC. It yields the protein CASSSQDRNNEQFF.

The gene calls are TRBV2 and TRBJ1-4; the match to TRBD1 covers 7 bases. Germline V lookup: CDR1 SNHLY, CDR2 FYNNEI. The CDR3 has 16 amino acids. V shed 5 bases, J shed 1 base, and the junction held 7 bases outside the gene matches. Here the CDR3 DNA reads TGTGCCAGCAGTCGACAGGGAGGGGGAACTAATGAAAAACTGTTTTTT. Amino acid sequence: CASSRQGGGTNEKLFF.

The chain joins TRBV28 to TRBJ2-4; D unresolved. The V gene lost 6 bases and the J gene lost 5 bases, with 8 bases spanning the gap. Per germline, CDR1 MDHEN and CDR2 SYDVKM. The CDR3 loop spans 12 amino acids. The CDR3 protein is CASRGGQNIQYF. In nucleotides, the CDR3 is TGTGCCAGCAGGGGCGGCCAAAACATTCAGTACTTC.

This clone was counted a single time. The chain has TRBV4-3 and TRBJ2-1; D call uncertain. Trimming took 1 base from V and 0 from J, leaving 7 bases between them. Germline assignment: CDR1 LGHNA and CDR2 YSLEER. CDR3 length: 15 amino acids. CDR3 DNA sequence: TGCGCCAGCAGCCAAGGGTTAAGCTCCTACAATGAGCAGTTCTTC. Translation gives CASSQGLSSYNEQFF.

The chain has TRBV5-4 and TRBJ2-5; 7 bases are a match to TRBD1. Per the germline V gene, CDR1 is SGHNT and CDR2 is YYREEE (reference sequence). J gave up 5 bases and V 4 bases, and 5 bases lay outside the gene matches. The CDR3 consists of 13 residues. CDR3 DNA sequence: TGTGCCAGCAGCATGACAGGGTTGGAGACCCAGTACTTC. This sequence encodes CASSMTGLETQYF. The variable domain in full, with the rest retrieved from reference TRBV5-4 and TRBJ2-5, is ETGVTQSPTHLIKTRGQQVTLRCSSQSGHNTVSWYQQALGQGPQFIFQYYREEENGRGNFPPRFSGLQFPNYSSELNVNALELDDSALYLCASSMTGLETQYFGPGTRLLVL.

The CDR3 reads CASSPWGRGVNTEAFF. In DNA, the CDR3 is TGTGCCAGCAGCCCGTGGGGGAGAGGGGTGAACACTGAAGCTTTCTTT. The V gene is TRBV7-2, the J gene TRBJ1-1, with D maybe TRBD1 (5 bases). V shed 5 bases and J shed 0 bases, with 16 bases lying between them. In germline, CDR1 is SGHTA, CDR2 FQGNSA. CDR3 length: 16 residues.

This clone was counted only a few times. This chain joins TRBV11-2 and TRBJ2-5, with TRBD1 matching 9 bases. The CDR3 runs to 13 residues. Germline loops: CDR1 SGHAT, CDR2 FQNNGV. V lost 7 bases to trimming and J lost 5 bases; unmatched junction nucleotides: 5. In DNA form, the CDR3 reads TGTGCCAGCACCAAGGGACAGGGTGAGACCCAGTACTTC. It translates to CASTKGQGETQYF.

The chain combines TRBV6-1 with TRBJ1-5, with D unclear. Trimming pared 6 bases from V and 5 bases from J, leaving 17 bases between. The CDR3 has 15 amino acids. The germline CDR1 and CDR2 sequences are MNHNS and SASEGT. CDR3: CASSSPQYPHQPQHF. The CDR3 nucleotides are TGTGCCAGCAGCTCCCCCCAATATCCCCATCAGCCCCAGCATTTT.

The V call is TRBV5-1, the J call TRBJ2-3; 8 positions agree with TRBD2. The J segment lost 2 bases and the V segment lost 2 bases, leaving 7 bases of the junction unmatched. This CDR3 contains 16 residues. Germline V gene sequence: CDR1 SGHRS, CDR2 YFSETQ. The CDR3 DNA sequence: TGCGCCAGCAGCTTTGGGCGGGGGGCAACCACAGATACGCAGTATTTT. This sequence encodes CASSFGRGATTDTQYF. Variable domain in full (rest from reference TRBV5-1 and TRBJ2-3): KAGVTQTPRYLIKTRGQQVTLSCSPISGHRSVSWYQQTPGQGLQFLFEYFSETQRNKGNFPGRFSGRQFSNSRSEMNVSTLELGDSALYLCASSFGRGATTDTQYFGPGTRLTVL.

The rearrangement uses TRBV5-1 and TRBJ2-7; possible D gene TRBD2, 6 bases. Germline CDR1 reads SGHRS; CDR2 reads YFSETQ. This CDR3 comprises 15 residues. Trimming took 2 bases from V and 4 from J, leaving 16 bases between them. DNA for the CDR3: TGCGCCAGCAGCTTTTGGGACTCAGCCCAGTACGAGCAGTACTTC. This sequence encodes CASSFWDSAQYEQYF.

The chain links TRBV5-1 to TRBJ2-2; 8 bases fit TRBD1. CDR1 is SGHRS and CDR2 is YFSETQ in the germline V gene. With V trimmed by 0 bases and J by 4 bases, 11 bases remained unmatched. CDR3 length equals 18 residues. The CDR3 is CASSLGRPDRGGTGELFF. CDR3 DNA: TGCGCCAGCAGCTTGGGGAGACCCGACAGGGGCGGCACCGGGGAGCTGTTTTTT.

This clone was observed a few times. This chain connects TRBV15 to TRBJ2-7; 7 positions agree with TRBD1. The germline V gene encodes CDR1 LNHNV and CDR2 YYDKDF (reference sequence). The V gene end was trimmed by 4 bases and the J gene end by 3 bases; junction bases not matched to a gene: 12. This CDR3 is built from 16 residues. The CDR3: CATSTDRSEHHYEQYF. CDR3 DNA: TGTGCCACCAGCACGGACAGGTCCGAGCATCACTACGAGCAGTACTTC.

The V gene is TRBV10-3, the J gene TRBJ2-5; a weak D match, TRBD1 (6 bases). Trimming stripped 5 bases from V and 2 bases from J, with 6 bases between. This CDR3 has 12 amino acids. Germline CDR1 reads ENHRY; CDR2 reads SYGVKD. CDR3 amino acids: CAISTGQETQYF. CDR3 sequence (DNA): TGTGCCATCAGTACAGGGCAAGAGACCCAGTACTTC.

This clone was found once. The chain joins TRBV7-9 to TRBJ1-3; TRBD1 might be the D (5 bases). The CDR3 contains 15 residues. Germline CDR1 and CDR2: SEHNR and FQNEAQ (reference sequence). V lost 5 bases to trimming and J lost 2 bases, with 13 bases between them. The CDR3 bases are TGTGCCAGCAGCCAAGATCAAGGGGCTGGAAACACCATATATTTT. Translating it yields CASSQDQGAGNTIYF.

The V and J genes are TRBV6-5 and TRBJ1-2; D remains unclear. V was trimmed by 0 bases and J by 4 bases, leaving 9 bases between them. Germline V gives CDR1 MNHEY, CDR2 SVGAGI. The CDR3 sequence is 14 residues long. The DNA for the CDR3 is TGTGCCAGCAGTTACTCGACTGGCCGCTATGGCTACACCTTC. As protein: CASSYSTGRYGYTF.

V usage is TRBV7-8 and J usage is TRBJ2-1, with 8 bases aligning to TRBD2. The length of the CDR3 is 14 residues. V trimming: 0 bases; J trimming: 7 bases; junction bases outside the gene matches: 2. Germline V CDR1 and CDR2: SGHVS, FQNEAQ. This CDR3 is CASSLAGTRNEQFF. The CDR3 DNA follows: TGTGCCAGCAGCTTAGCGGGGACTAGAAATGAGCAGTTCTTC.

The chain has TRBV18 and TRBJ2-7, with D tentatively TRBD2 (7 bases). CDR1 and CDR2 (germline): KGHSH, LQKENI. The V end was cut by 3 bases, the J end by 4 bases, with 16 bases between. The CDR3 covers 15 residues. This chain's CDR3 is CASSPGGQGPYEQYF. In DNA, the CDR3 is TGTGCCAGCTCACCCGGGGGGCAGGGACCTTACGAGCAGTACTTC.

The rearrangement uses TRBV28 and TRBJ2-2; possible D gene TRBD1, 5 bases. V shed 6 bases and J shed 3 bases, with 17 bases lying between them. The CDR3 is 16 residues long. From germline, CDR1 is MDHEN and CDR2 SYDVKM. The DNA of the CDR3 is TGTGCCAGCAGCGCCCTAGGGGCCGAGGACACCGGGGAGCTGTTTTTT. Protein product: CASSALGAEDTGELFF.

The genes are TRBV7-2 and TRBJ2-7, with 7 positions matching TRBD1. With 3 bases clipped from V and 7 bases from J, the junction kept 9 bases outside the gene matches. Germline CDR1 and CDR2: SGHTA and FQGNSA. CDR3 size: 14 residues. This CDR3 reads CASSFDRGRREQYF. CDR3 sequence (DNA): TGTGCCAGCAGCTTTGATAGGGGGCGCCGGGAGCAGTACTTC.